Each of the 8 T cell receptor beta chains below was sequenced from the same sample in a study of primary melanoma T cells and metastatic recurrence. Sequenced by immunoSEQ multiplex PCR; TCRdb stores in-frame clones only, minus some. This sample has approximately 310 clones, with roughly 80% found just once. Material: melanoma tumor tissue. The receptor source for this set is a human donor with melanoma.

The genes are TRBV11-3 and TRBJ1-1; 7 nucleotides align to TRBD1. The germline V gene encodes CDR1 SGHNT and CDR2 YENEEA. V dropped 5 bases and J dropped 4; count of bases not matched to a gene: 10. The CDR3 runs 15 residues. CDR3 sequence: CASSPHRTGTTEAFF. CDR3 sequence (DNA): TGTGCCAGCAGCCCTCATCGGACAGGAACCACTGAAGCTTTCTTT.

V and J are TRBV11-3 and TRBJ2-7, with 13 bases aligning to TRBD2. This CDR3 is 17 amino acids long. Unmatched junction bases numbered 8, after V lost 5 bases and J lost 1 base. Germline loops: CDR1 SGHNT, CDR2 YENEEA. CDR3 loop: CASSKLAGGRYSYEQYF. CDR3 coding DNA: TGTGCCAGCAGCAAACTAGCGGGAGGGCGATATTCCTACGAGCAGTACTTC. Combining the CDR3 with reference TRBV11-3 and TRBJ2-7 gives the whole variable domain EAGVVQSPRYKIIEKKQPVAFWCNPISGHNTLYWYLQNLGQGPELLIRYENEEAVDDSQLPKDRFSAERLKGVDSTLKIQPAELGDSAVYLCASSKLAGGRYSYEQYFGPGTRLTVT.

This clone appeared a few times. The chain uses TRBV14 and TRBJ1-2; tentative D call: TRBD1 (5 bases). Trimming took off 0 bases at V and 2 bases at J, with 22 bases between the two ends. CDR1 is SGHDN, CDR2 FVKESK, per germline. The CDR3 contains 19 residues. The CDR3 sequence is CASSQDEYGARASNYGYTF. DNA of the CDR3: TGTGCCAGCAGCCAAGATGAATATGGGGCTCGGGCTTCCAACTATGGCTACACCTTC.

This sequence joins TRBV15 and TRBJ2-3; D gene uncertain. Germline loops: CDR1 LNHNV, CDR2 YYDKDF (reference sequence). The CDR3 consists of 15 residues. Trimming left V 5 bases short and J 5 bases short, with 17 bases between. The CDR3 reads CATSATAKGEDTQYF. The CDR3 coding sequence is TGTGCCACCAGCGCCACAGCGAAGGGCGAAGATACGCAGTATTTT.

The chain joins TRBV15 to TRBJ2-2; the match to TRBD2 covers 7 bases. CDR1 is LNHNV and CDR2 is YYDKDF in the germline V gene (reference sequence). The CDR3 spans 15 residues. CDR3 nucleotides: TGTGCAACGGCGCCCGCGGGAGTAGATACCGGGGAGCTGTTTTTT. Translated, it gives CATAPAGVDTGELFF.

The chain's CDR3 is CASSPTDKAYNEQFF. CDR3 nucleotide sequence: TGTGCCAGCTCACCAACCGACAAAGCATACAATGAGCAGTTCTTC. This rearrangement joins TRBV18 to TRBJ2-1; D not certain. Trimming removed 2 bases at V and 4 bases at J, with 12 bases between. CDR3 length: 15 amino acids. Germline values: CDR1 KGHSH, CDR2 LQKENI.

The chain couples TRBV28 to TRBJ2-1, with D unresolved. The CDR3 spans 12 residues. CDR1 is MDHEN, CDR2 SYDVKM, per germline. With 2 bases removed from V and 3 bases from J, the gap between germline ends came to 2 bases. CDR3 loop: CASSLNYNEQFF. In DNA form, the CDR3 reads TGTGCCAGCAGTTTAAACTACAATGAGCAGTTCTTC.

The chain couples TRBV11-3 to TRBJ2-2; TRBD1 agrees at 9 bases. V was pared by 5 bases and J by 4 bases, with 8 bases of the junction left unmatched. The CDR3 loop spans 16 amino acids. The V gene's germline CDR1 is SGHNT and CDR2 YENEEA. The DNA for the CDR3 is TGTGCCAGCAGCGGCCCGGGACAGGGCCCCACCGGGGAGCTGTTTTTT. The encoded protein is CASSGPGQGPTGELFF.